The 12 T cell receptor beta chains below come from one sample, sequenced in a study of T cell clusters in autoimmune cytopenias. Each sample's input was about 270 ng genomic DNA, 30,000 to 45,000 genome equivalents. One tube held mixed TRB-A and TRB-B primer pools for touch-down PCR. After re-calling the multiplex PCR reads, TCRdb lists one entry per CDR3 protein, DNA absent. In all, the sample yields roughly 6,800 distinct CDR3 sequences. The same sample was also used in a study of T cell repertoires in aging, cancer and after chemotherapy.

The sequenced sample was peripheral blood. These receptor sequences come from a human donor in good health.

The genes are TRBV27 and TRBJ1-2. From germline, CDR1 is MNHEY and CDR2 SMNVEV (reference sequence). The CDR3 contains 13 residues. CDR3 residues: CASSSGGLRGYTF.

The V and J genes are TRBV5-1 and TRBJ2-1; no DNA is available, so the TRBD2 call from TCRdb remains unchecked. CDR3 size: 15 residues. Germline lookup yields CDR1 SGHRS and CDR2 YFSETQ. The CDR3 region is CASSLGLAGNNEQFF.

This clonotype is classed as medium-sized by frequency. The rearrangement joins TRBV19 to TRBJ2-6. Looked up from germline, CDR1 is LNHDA and CDR2 is SQIVND (reference sequence). The CDR3 covers 15 residues. CDR3 in amino acids: CASSTHISGANVLTF.

The rearrangement links TRBV18 to TRBJ2-5; no DNA is available, so the TRBD1 call from TCRdb remains unchecked. CDR1 is KGHSH, CDR2 LQKENI, per germline. The length of the CDR3 is 17 residues. The CDR3 loop is CASSPVDRGWSQETQYF.

The rearrangement uses TRBV28 and TRBJ2-2; the TRBD1 assignment by TCRdb is unverifiable without DNA. This CDR3 contains 19 residues. The germline V gene encodes CDR1 MDHEN and CDR2 SYDVKM. The CDR3 loop is CASSPYSVQDRAVTGELFF.

The genes are TRBV6-5 and TRBJ2-3; TCRdb picks TRBD2, but there is no DNA to check that call. Germline V gene lookup returns CDR1 MNHEY and CDR2 SVGAGI. This CDR3 contains 16 residues. CDR3 region: CASSRGTSGGTDTQYF.

Frequency places this clonotype as medium-sized. The chain is built from TRBV29-1 and TRBJ2-3. From germline, CDR1 is SQVTM and CDR2 ANQGSEA. This CDR3 spans 13 amino acids. The CDR3 region is CSVANPSTDTQYF.

The V call is TRBV13, the J call TRBJ2-3; with no DNA, the TCRdb D assignment of TRBD2 cannot be verified. Germline values: CDR1 PRHDT, CDR2 FYEKMQ (reference sequence). This CDR3 is built from 18 residues. CDR3 amino acids: CASSFYILAGGSTDTQYF.

The chain employs TRBV6-2 or TRBV6-3 and TRBJ2-2. The CDR3 covers 14 residues. Germline-derived CDR1 and CDR2 are MNHEY and SVGEGT. Here the CDR3 reads CASSYLANTGELFF.

The chain uses TRBV19 and TRBJ2-2; there is no DNA to check the TCRdb D call of TRBD1. The CDR3 has 17 residues. Germline values: CDR1 LNHDA, CDR2 SQIVND (reference sequence). The CDR3 spells CASSTYRPHVGTGELFF.

This CDR3 reads CASSSWVPAGGAYEQYF. The gene calls are TRBV27 and TRBJ2-7; the TCRdb D gene call, TRBD1, has no DNA to confirm it. This CDR3 has 17 amino acids. CDR1 is MNHEY, CDR2 SMNVEV, per germline (reference sequence).

This chain links TRBV20-1 with TRBJ2-3. CDR1 DFQATT and CDR2 SNEGSKA come from the germline V gene (reference sequence). The CDR3 is made up of 13 amino acids. CDR3 protein: CSARDESTDTQYF.